This T cell receptor (beta chain) is drawn from a study of lymphopenia after photon versus proton radiotherapy. Produced via immunoSEQ multiplex PCR; TCRdb's table is partial and in-frame only. This sample carries approximately 150,000 clones, approximately 91% of them seen once, and the ten largest clones take around 5%. The CDR3 is made up of 15 amino acids. Losses at the gene ends were 4 bases for V and 3 bases for J; bases not matched to a gene: 5. Germline lookup yields CDR1 SGHNT and CDR2 YYREEE (reference sequence). With respect to this clone: Its antigen is not known.

Points from the study as a whole: Relative stability marked proton patients; photon patients lost diversity and naive cells. Post-nadir diversity loss with photons came from oligoclonal expansion, particularly CD8+ Temra cells.

The chain couples TRBV5-4 to TRBJ1-5; 9 nucleotides agree with TRBD1. Sequences were derived from peripheral blood, sampled from a patient treated with photon-based radiotherapy. The clonotype comes from a man aged 45-60 years with gastric cancer. The CDR3 is CASSDGTGYNQPQHF. The CDR3 DNA reads as TGTGCCAGCAGCGATGGGACAGGGTACAATCAGCCCCAGCATTTT.